Only a few counts were recorded for the clone carrying this TCR beta chain. The same CDR3 is also encoded by other DNA sequences in this sample. Patients had locally advanced or metastatic urothelial carcinoma. Patients each gave 1 to 8 samples, pretreatment and on-treatment. These data belong to a study of PD-L1 blockade in urothelial cancer. Overall study: Male sex and bladder-origin urothelial cancer were recorded for twenty-five of 29 patients. Investigators checked blood 3 weeks (second dose) and 6 weeks after treatment start.

Sequencing was performed with immunoSEQ multiplex PCR; in TCRdb, only in-frame clones are kept and a portion is missing. Of about 43,000 clones in the sample, roughly 91% were seen once. In germline, CDR1 is LNHDA, CDR2 SQIVND (reference sequence). The CDR3 covers 14 residues. J lost 3 bases, V lost 4 bases, and 3 bases had no gene match. The chain carries TRBV19 and TRBJ2-7; the match to TRBD1 covers 10 bases. The TCR sequence derives from a woman aged 55-69 years with urothelial cancer. Specimen: PBMCs, collected around atezolizumab (anti-PD-L1) treatment. The CDR3 protein is CASSSRDRGYEQYF. DNA for the CDR3: TGTGCCAGTAGTAGCCGGGACAGGGGCTACGAGCAGTACTTC.